This T cell receptor beta chain was identified during a study of blood T cell repertoires in COVID-19. Ages ranged from roughly 18 to 100 years, with residence in about 23 US areas. In the source study's methods: Reference gene primer amplification gave nucleated cell count estimates. Libraries were prepared by immunoSEQ multiplex PCR; TCRdb keeps only in-frame clonotypes and omits some of them. V and J calls and clone size are those listed in that table; D and trimming were worked out from the DNA. There are roughly 340,000 clones in the sample; more than 80% occur only once, and over 0.95% lies in the top ten. CDR1 is SGHRS and CDR2 is YFSETQ in the germline V gene. The CDR3 contains 14 residues. V was cut by 4 bases and J by 5 bases, with 16 bases left in between.

The sequence derives from a man aged 18 to 30 who had recovered from COVID-19. The sequencing input was PBMCs or T cells enriched from blood (not recorded which). The V gene is TRBV5-1, the J gene TRBJ2-7; weak D call: TRBD1 (8 bases). The CDR3 region is CASSDRTGTNEQYF. The CDR3 DNA reads TGCGCCAGCAGCGACCGGACAGGGACTAACGAGCAGTACTTC.